The 31 T cell receptor beta chains reported below all come from one sample, sequenced in a study of cytomegalovirus exposure and HLA in healthy donors. Both 60 Vbeta primers and 13 Jbeta primers went into the PCR. This table comes from immunoSEQ multiplex PCR, and its TCRdb copy is limited to in-frame clones, with some not included. The data hold 55,000 to 75,000 clones, with 74% observed a single time. Sequencing was carried out using PBMCs. The receptors here all came from a human donor in good health.

The V and J genes are TRBV6-1 and TRBJ2-7; 8 bases are shared with TRBD1. The V gene's germline CDR1 is MNHNS and CDR2 SASEGT. After removal of 1 base from V and 5 bases from J, the junction contained 7 bases not matched to a gene. The CDR3 is 15 residues long. CDR3 DNA sequence: TGTGCCAGCAGTGAAGGTCGGACAGGGCGCCACGAGCAGTACTTC. Translated: CASSEGRTGRHEQYF.

The gene calls are TRBV25-1 and TRBJ1-1, with D maybe TRBD1 (6 bases). The CDR3 is made up of 14 amino acids. Germline values: CDR1 MGHDK, CDR2 SYGVNS. V was pared by 5 bases and J by 4 bases, with 14 bases between. The CDR3 DNA follows: TGTGCCAGCAGTCCGATGGGGGCCCTCACTGAAGCTTTCTTT. It yields the protein CASSPMGALTEAFF.

The chain has TRBV5-6 and TRBJ2-1, with D hard to call. The V gene's germline CDR1 is SGHDT and CDR2 YYEEEE. Trimming took 2 bases from V and 3 from J, leaving 6 bases between them. This CDR3 has 13 residues. The CDR3 region is CASSLSHYNEQFF. In nucleotides, the CDR3 is TGTGCCAGCAGCTTAAGCCACTACAATGAGCAGTTCTTC.

This clone was counted only a few times. This chain joins TRBV10-1 and TRBJ2-7; D perhaps matches TRBD2 (6 bases). CDR1 is WNHNN, CDR2 SYGVQD, per germline (reference sequence). CDR3 length: 14 amino acids. V lost 0 bases, J lost 6 bases, and 12 bases lay in between. The CDR3 DNA is TGCGCCAGCAGTGAGTCGGTTGCCGGGGGCGAGCAGTACTTC. Amino acids: CASSESVAGGEQYF.

The V call is TRBV28, the J call TRBJ1-2; D might be TRBD1 (5 bases). Deletions cut 6 bases from V and 2 bases from J, with 13 bases between. CDR1 is MDHEN and CDR2 is SYDVKM in the germline V gene. The CDR3 totals 14 residues. The chain's CDR3 is CASSPGGENYGYTF. DNA for the CDR3: TGTGCCAGCAGCCCGGGGGGGGAAAACTATGGCTACACCTTC.

This clone was picked up one time. This rearrangement joins TRBV1 to TRBJ2-3; TRBD2 is taken as the D call from the table, unchecked against the DNA. TRBV1 is a pseudogene segment. CDR3 length: 20 amino acids. Here the CDR3 DNA reads TGCACCAGCAGCCATTTCCACTCGCGGGAGGTAATACCAAGCACAGATACGCAGTATTTT. It yields the protein CTSSHFHSREVIPSTDTQYF.

This clone turned up a few times. The gene calls are TRBV18 and TRBJ1-1; possibly TRBD1 for D (6 bases). In germline, CDR1 is KGHSH, CDR2 LQKENI. CDR3 length: 14 amino acids. The germline V and J ends were trimmed by 5 bases and 1 base, with 11 bases remaining between them. CDR3 residues: CASSNYRENTEAFF. DNA for the CDR3: TGTGCCAGCTCAAACTACAGGGAGAACACTGAAGCTTTCTTT.

The chain is built from TRBV9 and TRBJ1-5; D remains unclear. V shed 4 bases and J shed 5 bases, with 13 bases lying between them. The germline CDR1 and CDR2 sequences are SGDLS and YYNGEE. This CDR3 spans 14 amino acids. The CDR3 nucleotides are TGTGCCAGCAGCTCCGGAGGAGAACATCAGCCCCAGCATTTT. Protein product: CASSSGGEHQPQHF. The full variable domain, with the rest looked up from reference TRBV9 and TRBJ1-5, is DSGVTQTPKHLITATGQRVTLRCSPRSGDLSVYWYQQSLDQGLQFLIQYYNGEERAKGNILERFSAQQFPDLHSELNLSSLELGDSALYFCASSSGGEHQPQHFGDGTRLSIL.

Notes on this clone: The missing conserved phenylalanine or tryptophan at the end of this CDR3 makes a read error likely. It is unclear where the CDR3 begins or ends on the DNA, so no DNA is shown, and the CDR3 is as TCRdb lists it. The chain uses TRBV15 and TRBJ1-1; the table's D gene call, TRBD1, was not cross checked with the DNA. Germline-derived CDR1 and CDR2 are LNHNV and YYDKDF (reference sequence). 11 amino acids form the CDR3, both terminal residues included. The CDR3 region is CATSRDRQFQV.

This chain joins TRBV4-1 and TRBJ2-7; maybe TRBD1 (6 bases). In germline, CDR1 is MGHRA, CDR2 YSYEKL. The CDR3 consists of 15 residues. Trimming stripped 4 bases from V and 7 bases from J, with 20 bases between. The CDR3 reads CASSPQDRDYVEQYF. In DNA, the CDR3 is TGCGCCAGCAGCCCCCAGGACAGAGACTACGTTGAGCAGTACTTC.

This clone came up a few times. The chain uses TRBV28 and TRBJ1-5; D ambiguous. The CDR3 length is 13 residues. Deletions cut 6 bases from V and 3 bases from J, with 9 bases between. Per the germline V gene, CDR1 is MDHEN and CDR2 is SYDVKM. CDR3 sequence (DNA): TGTGCCAGCAGCACACCCCCCAATCAGCCCCAGCATTTT. Amino acids: CASSTPPNQPQHF. Variable domain in full (rest from reference TRBV28 and TRBJ1-5): DVKVTQSSRYLVKRTGEKVFLECVQDMDHENMFWYRQDPGLGLRLIYFSYDVKMKEKGDIPEGYSVSREKKERFSLILESASTNQTSMYLCASSTPPNQPQHFGDGTRLSIL.

J is TRBJ2-7 and V is TRBV18, with a possible D match to TRBD2 (6 bases). V lost 3 bases to trimming and J lost 6 bases, with 15 bases between them. Germline V gene lookup returns CDR1 KGHSH and CDR2 LQKENI. The CDR3 runs 14 residues. The CDR3 nucleotides are TGTGCCAGCTCACCCCCCGGGGGTGGGATCGAGCAGTACTTC. Translation gives CASSPPGGGIEQYF.

The V and J genes are TRBV7-6 and TRBJ2-2, with 7 bases matching TRBD2. V gave up 5 bases and J gave up 6 bases; unmatched junction bases: 3. This CDR3 has 13 amino acids. The germline V gene has CDR1 SGHVS and CDR2 FNYEAQ. CDR3 DNA sequence: TGTGCCAGCAGCCCTGGGAGGGCCGGGGAGCTGTTTTTT. This codes for CASSPGRAGELFF.

In this sample, this clone turned up once. The gene calls are TRBV19 and TRBJ1-4, with D unclear. The CDR3 sequence is 14 residues long. Germline V gene lookup returns CDR1 LNHDA and CDR2 SQIVND (reference sequence). V was pared by 3 bases and J by 10 bases, with 15 bases between. The CDR3 DNA reads as TGTGCCAGTAGTATCGGTTCTCGGGAGGGAAAACTGTTTTTT. Residues: CASSIGSREGKLFF. Looking up the rest from reference TRBV19 and TRBJ1-4 gives the full variable domain: DGGITQSPKYLFRKEGQNVTLSCEQNLNHDAMYWYRQDPGQGLRLIYYSQIVNDFQKGDIAEGYSVSREKKESFPLTVTSAQKNPTAFYLCASSIGSREGKLFFGSGTQLSVL.

V is TRBV4-1 and J is TRBJ1-2; D remains unclear. Germline V gene lookup returns CDR1 MGHRA and CDR2 YSYEKL. The CDR3 is 15 residues long. Deletions cut 0 bases from V and 0 bases from J, with 8 bases between. This chain's CDR3 is CASSQDPGSNYGYTF. The CDR3 coding sequence is TGCGCCAGCAGCCAAGATCCCGGGTCTAACTATGGCTACACCTTC.

Written as DNA, the CDR3 is TGTGCCAGCAGCTTAAATAGCTACGAGCAGTACTTC. Its translation is CASSLNSYEQYF. The chain is built from TRBV11-2 and TRBJ2-7; no firm D call. The V gene's germline CDR1 is SGHAT and CDR2 FQNNGV. The CDR3 contains 12 residues. Trimming removed 2 bases from V and 3 bases from J, with 5 bases in between.

J is TRBJ2-5 and V is TRBV29-1, with TRBD2 matching 10 bases. The DNA end is a closer match to TRBJ2-7, so the J assignment may be wrong. Germline V gives CDR1 SQVTM, CDR2 ANQGSEA. The CDR3 sequence is 13 residues long. The CDR3 DNA follows: TGCAGCGTTAAAACTAGCGGGAACTACGAGCAGTACTTC. Translation: CSVKTSGNYEQYF.

The chain recombines TRBV7-6 with TRBJ2-5, with D maybe TRBD2 (6 bases). CDR3 size: 18 residues. Per the germline V gene, CDR1 is SGHVS and CDR2 is FNYEAQ. The V end lost 5 bases, the J end lost 4 bases, and 26 bases lay between the germline ends. CDR3: CASSEPGGIKLVGETQYF. For the CDR3, the DNA is TGTGCCAGCAGCGAACCGGGCGGGATAAAATTAGTTGGAGAGACCCAGTACTTC.

The V and J genes are TRBV29-1 and TRBJ1-1; D unresolved. Trimming pared 2 bases from V and 1 base from J, leaving 8 bases between. CDR3 size: 13 residues. The germline gives CDR1 SQVTM, CDR2 ANQGSEA. CDR3 sequence: CSVESDSNTEAFF. The CDR3 coding sequence is TGCAGCGTTGAAAGCGACTCGAACACTGAAGCTTTCTTT. The full variable domain, completed using reference TRBV29-1 and TRBJ1-1, is SAVISQKPSRDICQRGTSLTIQCQVDSQVTMMFWYRQQPGQSLTLIATANQGSEATYESGFVIDKFPISRPNLTFSTLTVSNMSPEDSSIYLCSVESDSNTEAFFGQGTRLTVV.

The V call is TRBV7-9, the J call TRBJ2-3, with 12 bases aligning to TRBD2. This CDR3 is built from 17 residues. Trimming removed 5 bases from V and 0 bases from J; junction bases left unmatched: 6. Germline CDR1 is SEHNR and CDR2 is FQNEAQ (reference sequence). The CDR3 loop is CASSRGLAGTSTDTQYF. Here the CDR3 DNA reads TGTGCCAGCAGCCGAGGACTAGCGGGGACTAGCACAGATACGCAGTATTTT.

The rearrangement uses TRBV5-1 and TRBJ2-1; 12 bases are a match to TRBD2. CDR1 and CDR2 (germline): SGHRS, YFSETQ. The CDR3 sequence is 17 residues long. The V and J ends lost 6 bases and 0 bases, in that order; junction bases with no gene match: 7. This chain's CDR3 is CASTNPSGRDSYNEQFF. The CDR3 bases are TGCGCCAGCACCAATCCTAGCGGGAGGGACTCCTACAATGAGCAGTTCTTC.

The chain links TRBV9 to TRBJ2-1, with 11 bases aligning to TRBD2. There are 16 residues in the CDR3. Germline trimming cut 3 bases from V and 7 bases from J; bases unmatched to any gene: 9. Germline V gene data show CDR1 as SGDLS and CDR2 as YYNGEE. As DNA, the CDR3 is TGTGCCAGCAGCGAGAAAACCACTAGCGGGAGAAATGAGCAGTTCTTC. Translation gives CASSEKTTSGRNEQFF.

The genes are TRBV25-1 and TRBJ2-1; 10 positions agree with TRBD2. Germline V gene sequence: CDR1 MGHDK, CDR2 SYGVNS. The CDR3 sequence is 17 residues long. With V trimmed by 4 bases and J by 3 bases, 9 bases remained unmatched. The CDR3 protein is CASSGSGLAPNYNEQFF. Written as DNA, the CDR3 is TGTGCCAGCAGTGGGTCGGGACTAGCGCCAAACTACAATGAGCAGTTCTTC.

The chain has TRBV6-4 and TRBJ2-1, with TRBD2 identical over 7 bases. Losses at the gene ends were 8 bases for V and 9 bases for J; bases not matched to a gene: 13. Germline lookup yields CDR1 MRHNA and CDR2 SNTAGT. This CDR3 is 14 amino acids long. In DNA form, the CDR3 reads TGTGCCAGCGGGAACCCGGGAGGCGACGTTGAGCAGTTCTTC. It is translated as CASGNPGGDVEQFF.

The genes are TRBV6-1 and TRBJ1-4, with 7 bases matching TRBD1. Germline assignment: CDR1 MNHNS and CDR2 SASEGT. Germline trimming cut 10 bases from V and 7 bases from J; bases unmatched to any gene: 12. The CDR3 consists of 14 residues. The CDR3 bases are TGTGCCACCAACCAGCCGACAGGGAGTGAAAAACTGTTTTTT. This sequence encodes CATNQPTGSEKLFF.

The rearrangement uses TRBV7-3 and TRBJ1-1; D is perhaps TRBD1 (5 bases). V was trimmed by 4 bases and J by 5 bases, leaving 17 bases between them. The CDR3 has 15 residues. From germline, CDR1 is SGHTA and CDR2 FQGTGA. The DNA for the CDR3 is TGTGCCAGCAGCTCCTCGACATCTCCAGGGACTGAAGCTTTCTTT. Translation: CASSSSTSPGTEAFF. Full variable domain (remainder filled in from reference TRBV7-3 and TRBJ1-1): GAGVSQTPSNKVTEKGKYVELRCDPISGHTALYWYRQSLGQGPEFLIYFQGTGAADDSGLPNDRFFAVRPEGSVSTLKIQRTERGDSAVYLCASSSSTSPGTEAFFGQGTRLTVV.

V usage is TRBV18 and J usage is TRBJ1-1; D remains ambiguous. The V end lost 3 bases, the J end lost 6 bases, and 8 bases lay between the germline ends. Germline V CDR1 and CDR2: KGHSH, LQKENI. The CDR3 has 12 amino acids. CDR3 loop: CASSPGGPEAFF. CDR3 in DNA: TGTGCCAGCTCACCTGGAGGGCCTGAAGCTTTCTTT.

V usage is TRBV6-1 and J usage is TRBJ1-2, with D possibly matching TRBD1 (6 bases). V was pared by 0 bases and J by 8 bases, with 13 bases between. There are 14 residues in the CDR3. Per the germline V gene, CDR1 is MNHNS and CDR2 is SASEGT. The CDR3 sequence: CASSEATGQGGYTF. In DNA, the CDR3 is TGTGCCAGCAGTGAAGCTACCGGGCAGGGGGGCTACACCTTC.

V is TRBV5-1 and J is TRBJ1-6; D might be TRBD1 (6 bases). Trimming stripped 4 bases from V and 3 bases from J, with 17 bases between. Per the germline V gene, CDR1 is SGHRS and CDR2 is YFSETQ. The CDR3 sequence is 17 residues long. CDR3 protein: CASSSSIGQIYNSPLHF. CDR3 sequence (DNA): TGCGCCAGCAGCAGCTCCATCGGACAGATCTATAATTCACCCCTCCACTTT.

This chain uses TRBV5-1 with TRBJ2-7; the D gene is possibly TRBD2 (6 bases). V shed 2 bases and J shed 3 bases, with 15 bases lying between them. This CDR3 spans 15 amino acids. Germline V gene lookup returns CDR1 SGHRS and CDR2 YFSETQ. Here the CDR3 DNA reads TGCGCCAGCAGCTTAGCGGGCGCCATGAACTACGAGCAGTACTTC. Translating gives CASSLAGAMNYEQYF.

This clone was observed a few times. The J gene is TRBJ2-3, the V gene TRBV15; possibly TRBD2 for D (7 bases). In germline, CDR1 is LNHNV, CDR2 YYDKDF (reference sequence). Trimming took 8 bases from V and 2 from J, leaving 14 bases between them. The CDR3 runs to 14 residues. CDR3 region: CATSQGGDTDTQYF. In DNA, the CDR3 is TGTGCCACCTCCCAAGGGGGGGACACAGATACGCAGTATTTT.